Following are 5 T cell receptor beta chains from one sample sequenced in a study of a mutant IDH1 vaccine in newly diagnosed glioma. TCRdb keeps only in-frame clones here, not all; method: immunoSEQ multiplex PCR. In the table there are some 50,000 clones, 65% of which are singletons. The time point: week 47, end of study. Alongside topical imiquimod, each dose of vaccine comprised 300 ug of mutant IDH1 20-mer peptide. The antigens these receptors bind are not known. Sequenced here: peripheral blood mononuclear cells (PBMCs), sampled from a glioma patient whose treatment included an IDH1 peptide vaccine. The receptor set was obtained from a man aged 35 to 55 with glioma. Some clones in this sample may be carry-over from other donors' samples.

This clone was recorded only once. This rearrangement joins TRBV27 to TRBJ1-3, with no clear D. The germline V gene encodes CDR1 MNHEY and CDR2 SMNVEV (reference sequence). V lost 10 bases to trimming and J lost 3 bases, with 13 bases between them. The CDR3 totals 13 residues. The CDR3 loop reads CATGPRGGNTIYF. The CDR3 DNA reads TGTGCCACCGGTCCCCGGGGTGGAAACACCATATATTTT.

V usage is TRBV5-5 and J usage is TRBJ1-1; D remains ambiguous. The germline CDR1 and CDR2 sequences are SGHKS and YYEKEE (reference sequence). The CDR3 covers 13 residues. V lost 0 bases to trimming and J lost 0 bases, with 3 bases between them. The CDR3 DNA follows: TGTGCCAGCAGCTTGGGCGTGAACACTGAAGCTTTCTTT. It translates to CASSLGVNTEAFF.

The rearrangement links TRBV19 to TRBJ2-7; 12 bases fit TRBD2. V shed 6 bases, J shed 2 bases, and the junction held 5 bases outside the gene matches. The CDR3 is 15 amino acids. CDR1 is LNHDA and CDR2 is SQIVND in the germline V gene (reference sequence). DNA for the CDR3: TGTGCCAGTAGCACTCCTAGCGGGGGGGCCTACGAGCAGTACTTC. As protein: CASSTPSGGAYEQYF.

The V gene is TRBV7-8, the J gene TRBJ1-1; no firm D call. Per the germline V gene, CDR1 is SGHVS and CDR2 is FQNEAQ. CDR3 size: 11 residues. Trimming took off 3 bases at V and 6 bases at J, with 5 bases between the two ends. The CDR3: CASSFGAEAFF. The CDR3 nucleotides read TGTGCCAGCAGCTTTGGTGCTGAAGCTTTCTTT. Full variable domain (rest looked up from reference TRBV7-8 and TRBJ1-1): GAGVSQSPRYKVAKRGQDVALRCDPISGHVSLFWYQQALGQGPEFLTYFQNEAQLDKSGLPSDRFFAERPEGSVSTLKIQRTQQEDSAVYLCASSFGAEAFFGQGTRLTVV.

The chain carries TRBV6-6 and TRBJ2-2; D is unresolved. Trimming removed 2 bases at V and 3 bases at J, with 4 bases between. CDR1 is MNHNY, CDR2 SVGAGI, per germline (reference sequence). This CDR3 comprises 13 residues. CDR3 sequence (DNA): TGTGCCAGCAGTTACACCGACACCGGGGAGCTGTTTTTT. Translation gives CASSYTDTGELFF.